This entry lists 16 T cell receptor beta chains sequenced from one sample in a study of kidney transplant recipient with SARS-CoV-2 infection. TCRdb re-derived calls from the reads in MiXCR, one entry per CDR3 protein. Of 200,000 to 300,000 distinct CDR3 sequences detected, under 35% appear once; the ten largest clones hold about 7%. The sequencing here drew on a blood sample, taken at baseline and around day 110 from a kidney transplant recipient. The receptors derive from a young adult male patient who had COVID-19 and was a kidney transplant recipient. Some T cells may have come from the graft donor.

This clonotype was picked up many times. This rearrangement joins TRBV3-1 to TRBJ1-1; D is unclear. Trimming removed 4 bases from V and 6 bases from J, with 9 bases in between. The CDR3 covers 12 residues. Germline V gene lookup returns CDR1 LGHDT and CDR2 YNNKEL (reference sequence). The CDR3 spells CASSLDNAEAFF. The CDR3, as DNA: TGTGCCAGCAGCCTAGACAACGCTGAAGCTTTCTTT.

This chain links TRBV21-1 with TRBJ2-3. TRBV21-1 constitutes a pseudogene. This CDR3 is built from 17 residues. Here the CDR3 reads CASSVSLATVMQDTQYF. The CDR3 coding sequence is TGTGCCAGCAGCGTTTCCTTAGCTACAGTCATGCAAGATACGCAGTATTTT.

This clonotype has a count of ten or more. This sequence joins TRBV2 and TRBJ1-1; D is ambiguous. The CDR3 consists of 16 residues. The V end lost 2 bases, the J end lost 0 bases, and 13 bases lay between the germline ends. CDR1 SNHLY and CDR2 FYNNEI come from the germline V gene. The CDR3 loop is CASSESLSNLNTEAFF. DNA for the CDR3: TGTGCCAGCAGTGAATCTTTGAGCAACTTGAACACTGAAGCTTTCTTT.

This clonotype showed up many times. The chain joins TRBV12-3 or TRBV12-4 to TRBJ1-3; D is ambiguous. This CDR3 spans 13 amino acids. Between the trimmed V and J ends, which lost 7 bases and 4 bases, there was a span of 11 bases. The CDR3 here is CASTLGPGNTIYF. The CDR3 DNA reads TGTGCCAGCACCCTAGGGCCCGGAAACACCATATATTTT.

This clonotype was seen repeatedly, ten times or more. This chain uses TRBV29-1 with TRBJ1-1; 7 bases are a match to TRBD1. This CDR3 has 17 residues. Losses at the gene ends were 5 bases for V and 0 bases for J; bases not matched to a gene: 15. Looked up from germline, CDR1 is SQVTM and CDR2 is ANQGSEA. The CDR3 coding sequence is TGCAGCGTTCATGTTAACCTCAGACAGGGAATGAACACTGAAGCTTTCTTT. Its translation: CSVHVNLRQGMNTEAFF.

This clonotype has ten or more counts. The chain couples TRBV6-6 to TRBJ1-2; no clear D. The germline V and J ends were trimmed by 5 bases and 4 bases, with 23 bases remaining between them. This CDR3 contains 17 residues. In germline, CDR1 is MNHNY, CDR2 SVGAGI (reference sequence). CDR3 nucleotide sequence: TGTGCCAGCAGTGGAGTTCGAGGTGGGAGAAAGACCTATGGCTACACCTTC. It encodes CASSGVRGGRKTYGYTF.

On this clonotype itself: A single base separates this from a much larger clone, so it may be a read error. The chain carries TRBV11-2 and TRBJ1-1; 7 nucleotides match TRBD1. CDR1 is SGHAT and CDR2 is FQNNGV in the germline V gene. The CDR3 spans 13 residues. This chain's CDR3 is CAGSLGGQTLAFF. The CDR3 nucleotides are TGTGCCGGCAGCTTAGGGGGACAGACGTTGGCTTTCTTT. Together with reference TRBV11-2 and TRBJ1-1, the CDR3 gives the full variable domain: EAGVAQSPRYKIIEKRQSVAFWCNPISGHATLYWYQQILGQGPKLLIQFQNNGVVDDSQLPKDRFSAERLKGVDSTLKIQPAKLEDSAVYLCAGSLGGQTLAFFGQGTRLTVV.

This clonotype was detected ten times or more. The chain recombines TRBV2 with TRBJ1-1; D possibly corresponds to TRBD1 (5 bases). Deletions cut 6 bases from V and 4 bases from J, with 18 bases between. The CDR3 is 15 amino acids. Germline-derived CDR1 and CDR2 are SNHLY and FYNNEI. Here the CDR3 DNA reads TGTGCCAGCAGGTTTGGGGTCAAGGGGTTCACTGAAGCTTTCTTT. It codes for CASRFGVKGFTEAFF.

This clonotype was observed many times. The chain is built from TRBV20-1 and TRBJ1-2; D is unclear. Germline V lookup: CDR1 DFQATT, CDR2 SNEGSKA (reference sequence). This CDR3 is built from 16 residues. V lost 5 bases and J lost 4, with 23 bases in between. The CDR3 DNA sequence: TGCAGTGCTTCTGATAGGCTGTTTCGAAAGACCTATGGCTACACCTTC. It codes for CSASDRLFRKTYGYTF.

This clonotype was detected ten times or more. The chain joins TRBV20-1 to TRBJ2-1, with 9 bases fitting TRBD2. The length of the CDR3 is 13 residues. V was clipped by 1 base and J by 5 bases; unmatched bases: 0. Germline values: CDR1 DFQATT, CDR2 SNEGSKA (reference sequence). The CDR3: CSARGTSDNEQFF. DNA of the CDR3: TGCAGTGCTAGAGGGACTAGCGACAATGAGCAGTTCTTC.

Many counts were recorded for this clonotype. CDR3 nucleotide sequence: TGTGCCAGCTCCTCCGCTGGAGGGGAGCAGTACTTC. Its translation: CASSSAGGEQYF. This chain uses TRBV18 with TRBJ2-7, with a tentative D call TRBD2 (6 bases). The V gene lost 6 bases and the J gene lost 7 bases, with 13 bases spanning the gap. CDR1 and CDR2 from the germline V gene are KGHSH and LQKENI. This CDR3 has 12 amino acids.

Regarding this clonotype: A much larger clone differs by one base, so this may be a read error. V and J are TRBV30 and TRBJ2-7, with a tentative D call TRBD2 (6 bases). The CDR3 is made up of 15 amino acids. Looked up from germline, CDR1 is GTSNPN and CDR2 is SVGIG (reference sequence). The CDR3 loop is CAWSAPSGSAYGQYF. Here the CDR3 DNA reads TGTGCCTGGAGTGCCCCCTCCGGGAGCGCCTACGGGCAGTACTTC.

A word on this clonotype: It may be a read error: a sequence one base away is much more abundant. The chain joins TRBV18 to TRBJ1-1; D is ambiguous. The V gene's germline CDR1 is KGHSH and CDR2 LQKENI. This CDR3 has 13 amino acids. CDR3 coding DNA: TGTGCCAACTCAAGAAACAAAAACACTGAAGCTTTCTTT. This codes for CANSRNKNTEAFF.

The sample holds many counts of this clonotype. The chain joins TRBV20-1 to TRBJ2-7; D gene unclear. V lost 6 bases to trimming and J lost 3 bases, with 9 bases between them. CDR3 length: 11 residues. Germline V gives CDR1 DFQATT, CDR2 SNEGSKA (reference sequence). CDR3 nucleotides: TGCAGTGCCAACGAGAACTACGAGCAGTACTTC. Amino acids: CSANENYEQYF.

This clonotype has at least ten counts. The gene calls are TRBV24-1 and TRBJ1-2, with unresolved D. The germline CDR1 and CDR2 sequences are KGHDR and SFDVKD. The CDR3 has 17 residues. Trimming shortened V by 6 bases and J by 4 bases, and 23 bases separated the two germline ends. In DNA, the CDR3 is TGTGCCACCAGTTTCGGCTTTAGTACCAGAAAGACCTATGGCTACACCTTC. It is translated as CATSFGFSTRKTYGYTF.

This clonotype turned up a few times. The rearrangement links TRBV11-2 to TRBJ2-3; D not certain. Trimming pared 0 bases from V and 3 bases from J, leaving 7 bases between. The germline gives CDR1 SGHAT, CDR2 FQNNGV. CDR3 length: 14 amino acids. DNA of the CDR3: TGTGCCAGCAGCTTAGATCTCGGGACAGATACGCAGTATTTT. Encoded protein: CASSLDLGTDTQYF.